This T cell receptor beta chain was documented in a study of T cells in tuberculosis. Assay used: immunoSEQ multiplex PCR; TCRdb lists only in-frame clones, some missing. Of about 49,000 clones in the sample, about 95% were seen once. After removal of 0 bases from V and 7 bases from J, the junction contained 9 bases not matched to a gene. In germline, CDR1 is SGDLS, CDR2 YYNGEE. This CDR3 region has 16 residues. Stated time point: new active TB diagnosis, blood taken before or within 7 days of starting treatment. The specimen comprised PBMCs, sampled at tuberculosis diagnosis. The rearrangement uses TRBV9 and TRBJ2-1; 8 positions match TRBD1. This clonotype originated in an adult with tuberculosis. In nucleotides, the CDR3 is TGTGCCAGCAGCGTAGCTGGACAGGGTCCCCCGAATGAGCAGTTCTTC. This sequence encodes CASSVAGQGPPNEQFF.